These 23 T cell receptor beta chains originate from one sample sequenced in a study of OX40 agonist ivuxolimab in advanced cancers. The protocol was immunoSEQ multiplex PCR, while the TCRdb copy is restricted to in-frame clones and leaves out a portion. The sample lists about 50,000 clones, 80% to 85% seen once, with 3% to 4% in the top ten. Here the sequenced sample was CD4+ or CD8+ T cells sorted from blood, taken in a trial of the OX40 agonist ivuxolimab. The receptor source for this set is an adult with an advanced solid tumor such as melanoma, head and neck, liver or kidney cancer.

The V and J genes are TRBV6-1 and TRBJ2-1; D is possibly TRBD2 (6 bases). Looked up from germline, CDR1 is MNHNS and CDR2 is SASEGT. V dropped 8 bases and J dropped 12 bases, with 20 bases sitting between them. This CDR3 has 13 amino acids. CDR3 sequence: CASGGEALHGQFF. The DNA for the CDR3 is TGTGCCAGCGGCGGGGAGGCCCTCCATGGGCAGTTCTTC.

The chain uses TRBV7-2 and TRBJ1-1; 8 nucleotides align to TRBD1. Germline V gene sequence: CDR1 SGHTA, CDR2 FQGNSA. Trimming took 5 bases from V and 4 from J; bases not matched to a gene: 3. The CDR3 covers 13 residues. The CDR3 sequence: CASSGQGVTEAFF. CDR3 nucleotide sequence: TGTGCCAGCAGCGGACAGGGTGTCACTGAAGCTTTCTTT.

CDR3 DNA sequence: TGTGCCAGCAGCCAATACTCAGGGAGGAACATTCAGTACTTC. Protein: CASSQYSGRNIQYF. The chain employs TRBV14 and TRBJ2-4, with a tentative D call TRBD2 (6 bases). The germline CDR1 and CDR2 sequences are SGHDN and FVKESK. The CDR3 runs to 14 residues. V was cut by 2 bases and J by 7 bases, with 12 bases left in between.

V is TRBV5-4 and J is TRBJ2-7; possible D gene TRBD1, 6 bases. Germline-derived CDR1 and CDR2 are SGHNT and YYREEE (reference sequence). The V end was cut by 0 bases, the J end by 0 bases, with 13 bases between. CDR3 size: 16 residues. This CDR3 reads CASSLGHPTGSYEQYF. The CDR3 coding sequence is TGTGCCAGCAGCTTGGGACACCCGACAGGCTCCTACGAGCAGTACTTC.

V is TRBV9 and J is TRBJ1-3; D gene unclear. V lost 0 bases to trimming and J lost 0 bases, with 13 bases between them. CDR3 size: 17 residues. Per germline, CDR1 SGDLS and CDR2 YYNGEE. CDR3 bases: TGTGCCAGCAGCGTAGACGGGGTCTATTACTCTGGAAACACCATATATTTT. Translation gives CASSVDGVYYSGNTIYF.

This chain joins TRBV10-3 and TRBJ2-7; D is uncertain. The CDR3 has 12 amino acids. V was trimmed by 6 bases and J by 6 bases, leaving 12 bases between them. Germline values: CDR1 ENHRY, CDR2 SYGVKD. The CDR3 nucleotides are TGTGCCATCAGCCCGCAGTCTCCCGAGCAGTACTTC. It codes for CAISPQSPEQYF.

The J gene is TRBJ1-5, the V gene TRBV6-5; D not resolved. From germline, CDR1 is MNHEY and CDR2 SVGAGI. The CDR3 consists of 13 residues. Trimming stripped 2 bases from V and 1 base from J, with 3 bases between. The CDR3 sequence is CASSYRSNQPQHF. The CDR3 DNA follows: TGTGCCAGCAGTTACCGGAGCAATCAGCCCCAGCATTTT.

The V gene is TRBV12-2, the J gene TRBJ1-5; the D call of TRBD1 is as the table states it, not checked on the DNA. TRBV12-2 is labeled a pseudogene. The CDR3 consists of 16 residues. In nucleotides, the CDR3 is TGTGCAAGTCGCCCACGGACAGGGGGTCTGGCTCAGCCCCAGCATTTT. Translation: CASRPRTGGLAQPQHF.

As regards this clone: A junction boundary mismatches the germline segment, possibly from a read error. J is TRBJ2-7 and V is TRBV7-9; 7 nucleotides agree with TRBD1. Germline assignment: CDR1 SEHNR and CDR2 FQNEAQ (reference sequence). The CDR3 contains 13 residues. The CDR3, as DNA: TGTGCCAACAGCTTAGGGACAGCTAACGAGCAGTACTTC. Translated, it gives CANSLGTANEQYF.

The chain links TRBV5-1 to TRBJ1-5, with D perhaps TRBD1 (6 bases). The germline gives CDR1 SGHRS, CDR2 YFSETQ. The CDR3 sequence is 15 residues long. Trimming removed 4 bases at V and 6 bases at J, with 17 bases between. The CDR3 reads CASSPGAGEGQPQHF. The DNA for the CDR3 is TGCGCCAGCAGCCCCGGGGCAGGGGAAGGTCAGCCCCAGCATTTT.

The rearrangement links TRBV18 to TRBJ1-5, with 7 bases identical to TRBD1. The V gene's germline CDR1 is KGHSH and CDR2 LQKENI. The V segment lost 0 bases and the J segment 6 bases; nucleotides outside the gene matches: 8. The CDR3 sequence is 16 residues long. The CDR3 DNA is TGTGCCAGCTCACCACCGGAGGGGGCCCAGGTTCAGCCCCAGCATTTT. Its translation: CASSPPEGAQVQPQHF.

This clone has just one count. The rearrangement joins TRBV5-1 to TRBJ1-4, with D possibly TRBD1 on 6 matching bases. CDR1 is SGHRS and CDR2 is YFSETQ in the germline V gene. This CDR3 has 14 amino acids. V lost 5 bases to trimming and J lost 0 bases, with 8 bases between them. In DNA, the CDR3 is TGCGCCAGCAGGCAGGGGTCAACTAATGAAAAACTGTTTTTT. Encoded protein: CASRQGSTNEKLFF.

The chain links TRBV13 to TRBJ1-3; possibly TRBD1 for D (6 bases). The CDR3 has 14 amino acids. The germline gives CDR1 PRHDT, CDR2 FYEKMQ (reference sequence). V was clipped by 4 bases and J by 2 bases, with 9 bases between them. CDR3 in DNA: TGTGCCAGCAGCTCCCCAGGGGCTGGAAACACCATATATTTT. It yields the protein CASSSPGAGNTIYF.

V usage is TRBV6-5 and J usage is TRBJ1-2, with 8 bases that match TRBD1. The germline V gene encodes CDR1 MNHEY and CDR2 SVGAGI. The CDR3 sequence is 14 residues long. Trimming took 4 bases from V and 5 from J; bases not matched to a gene: 6. For the CDR3, the DNA is TGTGCCAGCAGTTTGGCAGGGGGCGGGTATGGCTACACCTTC. Amino acids: CASSLAGGGYGYTF.

This chain links TRBV7-2 with TRBJ1-2; D unclear. The CDR3 runs 14 residues. V shed 2 bases and J shed 10 bases, with 17 bases lying between them. The V gene's germline CDR1 is SGHTA and CDR2 FQGNSA. The DNA for the CDR3 is TGTGCCAGCAGCTTAATGGGTCTGGGTAGAGTCTACACCTTC. Protein product: CASSLMGLGRVYTF.

CDR3 amino acids: CASSTSSGVQPQHF. DNA for the CDR3: TGTGCCAGCAGCACGAGCTCAGGAGTACAGCCCCAGCATTTT. This chain links TRBV7-2 with TRBJ1-5; D uncertain. CDR1 is SGHTA and CDR2 is FQGNSA in the germline V gene. V lost 5 bases and J lost 7, with 15 bases in between. There are 14 residues in the CDR3. Based on the CDR3 plus reference TRBV7-2 and TRBJ1-5, the full variable domain is GAGVSQSPSNKVTEKGKDVELRCDPISGHTALYWYRQSLGQGLEFLIYFQGNSAPDKSGLPSDRFSAERTGGSVSTLTIQRTQQEDSAVYLCASSTSSGVQPQHFGDGTRLSIL.

This clone was counted a single time. The chain is built from TRBV6-1 and TRBJ2-3; D is perhaps TRBD1 (5 bases). The germline V gene has CDR1 MNHNS and CDR2 SASEGT. This CDR3 has 15 amino acids. Trimming took off 2 bases at V and 3 bases at J, with 12 bases between the two ends. The CDR3 sequence is CASSEPGRVTDTQYF. As DNA, the CDR3 is TGTGCCAGCAGTGAACCGGGCAGGGTGACAGATACGCAGTATTTT.

This clone was seen a few times. The chain joins TRBV6-5 to TRBJ1-6; D is possibly TRBD1 (5 bases). CDR1 MNHEY and CDR2 SVGAGI come from the germline V gene. This CDR3 region has 14 residues. The V end was cut by 0 bases, the J end by 14 bases, with 14 bases between. The CDR3 bases are TGTGCCAGCAGTTACTCGACCGGCAGGGCGGCCCTCCACTTT. Amino acid sequence: CASSYSTGRAALHF.

The chain has TRBV7-9 and TRBJ1-6; 7 nucleotides line up with TRBD1. Germline V CDR1 and CDR2: SEHNR, FQNEAQ (reference sequence). The CDR3 is made up of 17 amino acids. V dropped 1 base and J dropped 3; count of bases not matched to a gene: 6. DNA for the CDR3: TGTGCCAGCAGCTTAGAAGGGTACAGGGGCTATAATTCACCCCTCCACTTT. Residues: CASSLEGYRGYNSPLHF. The whole variable domain, filled in from reference TRBV7-9 and TRBJ1-6, reads DTGVSQNPRHKITKRGQNVTFRCDPISEHNRLYWYRQTLGQGPEFLTYFQNEAQLEKSRLLSDRFSAERPKGSFSTLEIQRTEQGDSAMYLCASSLEGYRGYNSPLHFGNGTRLTVT.

V is TRBV11-3 and J is TRBJ1-4; a weak D match, TRBD1 (5 bases). This CDR3 is built from 15 residues. CDR1 and CDR2 (germline): SGHNT, YENEEA. With 3 bases removed from V and 5 bases from J, the gap between germline ends came to 13 bases. The CDR3 DNA sequence: TGTGCCAGCAGCTTCCGGGCCCAGGGAAATGAAAAACTGTTTTTT. It codes for CASSFRAQGNEKLFF.

Regarding this clone: The junction departs from germline at one end; a sequencing error may be responsible. The chain is built from TRBV7-2 and TRBJ2-1, with D hard to call. The CDR3 length is 12 residues. Germline V gene sequence: CDR1 SGHTA, CDR2 FQGNSA. The CDR3 region is CASRLAGAEQFF. CDR3 nucleotide sequence: TGTGCCAGCAGATTAGCCGGCGCTGAGCAGTTCTTC.

The genes are TRBV4-1 and TRBJ1-2; tentative D call: TRBD1 (6 bases). Germline-derived CDR1 and CDR2 are MGHRA and YSYEKL. The CDR3 extends over 15 amino acids. Trimming pared 0 bases from V and 4 bases from J, leaving 12 bases between. The CDR3 here is CASSQDPGGGYGYTF. The DNA of the CDR3 is TGCGCCAGCAGCCAAGATCCCGGGGGCGGCTATGGCTACACCTTC.

The chain recombines TRBV4-2 with TRBJ1-4; D unclear. Germline-derived CDR1 and CDR2 are LGHNA and YNFKEQ. The CDR3 is 19 amino acids. V dropped 0 bases and J dropped 3 bases, with 20 bases sitting between them. The CDR3 here is CASSQELYGSFLANEKLFF. CDR3 DNA sequence: TGTGCCAGCAGCCAAGAATTATATGGATCGTTTTTAGCTAATGAAAAACTGTTTTTT.